This T cell receptor beta chain was found in a study of cytomegalovirus exposure and HLA in healthy donors. General study results and limits: For most TCR beta V segments, an earlier analysis put the productive rate at about 90% or about 30% of the time. Evidence from a later analysis indicated that most CMV-associated TCR beta chains looked HLA-restricted.

Researchers ran the PCR with 60 Vbeta and 13 Jbeta primers. Libraries were prepared by immunoSEQ multiplex PCR; TCRdb keeps only in-frame clonotypes and omits some of them. The data contain approximately 190,000 clones, 78% of them seen just once; the ten biggest clones take up 12% to 15%. In germline, CDR1 is SEHNR, CDR2 FQNEAQ (reference sequence). The CDR3 runs 11 residues. Deletions cut 3 bases from V and 4 bases from J, with 3 bases between. Whereas donors were nominally healthy upon sampling, unrecorded immune exposures were probable. As to this clone: The antigen is not known.

Sequenced sample: PBMCs. This TCR came from a woman aged 25 to 39 in good health and CMV-seropositive. V usage is TRBV7-9 and J usage is TRBJ1-1; D unresolved. The CDR3 nucleotides are TGTGCCAGCAGCTTTATCACTGAAGCTTTCTTT. Its protein product is CASSFITEAFF.